This T cell receptor (beta chain) appears in the sequencing data of a study of OX40 agonist ivuxolimab in advanced cancers. Study context: Patients were given ivuxolimab, an antibody that agonizes OX40 (CD134). Every 2 weeks, ivuxolimab was infused into the patients intravenously at between 0.01 and 10 mg/kg.

People who had autoimmune disease history or systemic immunosuppression were excluded. Blood sampling was done at baseline, cycle 4 day 1, and cycle 7 day 1. Germline V CDR1 and CDR2: LNHNV, YYDKDF (reference sequence). With V trimmed by 3 bases and J by 8 bases, 13 bases remained unmatched. This CDR3 contains 16 residues. Measured with immunoSEQ multiplex PCR; TCRdb has only the in-frame clones, and not every one. The sample lists almost 85,000 clones, approximately 93% seen once, with roughly 9.6% in the top ten. The receptor comes from an adult with an advanced solid tumor such as melanoma, head and neck, liver or kidney cancer. The material sequenced was CD4+ or CD8+ T cells sorted from blood, taken in a trial of the OX40 agonist ivuxolimab. V usage is TRBV15 and J usage is TRBJ1-2; 9 bases match TRBD1. In DNA form, the CDR3 reads TGTGCCACCAGCAGGAGCACAGGGGGCGCCCGTTGGGGCTACACCTTC. Residues: CATSRSTGGARWGYTF.